One and the same sample provided the 25 T cell receptor beta chains below, sequenced in a study of T cells after yellow fever vaccination. Each CDR3 protein is one row after TCRdb ran MiXCR on the 5' RACE reads. This table has some 560,000 distinct CDR3 sequences, roughly 17% appearing once. The starting material was PBMCs, obtained less than 6 days after the first yellow fever vaccination. The receptors here all came from a man aged 18 to 29 who received the YFV17D yellow fever vaccine.

The V gene is TRBV24-1, the J gene TRBJ2-2, with D perhaps matching TRBD2 (7 bases). Germline V gene data show CDR1 as KGHDR and CDR2 as SFDVKD. V was shortened by 6 bases and J by 6 bases, with 22 bases between the two germline ends. The CDR3 extends over 17 amino acids. DNA for the CDR3: TGTGCCACCAGTACCACCACGGGGGGCCAGGGTGCCGGGGAGCTGTTTTTT. It codes for CATSTTTGGQGAGELFF.

The rearrangement links TRBV7-2 to TRBJ2-5; TRBD2 agrees at 13 bases. The junction had 17 bases not matched to a gene; V was cut back by 7 bases and J by 9 bases. The CDR3 contains 17 residues. Germline CDR1 is SGHTA and CDR2 is FQGNSA. The CDR3 nucleotides read TGTGCCAGCACCTCGCGAGGGACTAGCGGGGCTATCGGGGCCCAGTACTTC. Amino acid sequence: CASTSRGTSGAIGAQYF.

The chain couples TRBV20-1 to TRBJ2-1; 11 nucleotides agree with TRBD2. The V and J ends lost 1 base and 10 bases, in that order; junction bases with no gene match: 12. CDR1 is DFQATT, CDR2 SNEGSKA, per germline (reference sequence). The CDR3 consists of 16 residues. The CDR3 DNA reads as TGCAGTGCTAGAGGGCTACTAGCGGGGGTAGTAGGGGAGCAGTTCTTC. This encodes CSARGLLAGVVGEQFF.

This chain links TRBV7-9 with TRBJ2-3, with 11 bases aligning to TRBD2. J lost 4 bases, V lost 4 bases, and 4 bases had no gene match. Germline V gene sequence: CDR1 SEHNR, CDR2 FQNEAQ (reference sequence). The CDR3 length is 15 residues. CDR3 bases: TGTGCCAGCAGCTATACTAGCGGGGGCCCAGATACGCAGTATTTT. Protein: CASSYTSGGPDTQYF.

The chain combines TRBV4-1 with TRBJ1-1, with D possibly matching TRBD1 (6 bases). The germline V and J ends were trimmed by 4 bases and 1 base, with 19 bases remaining between them. This CDR3 has 17 amino acids. The germline V gene encodes CDR1 MGHRA and CDR2 YSYEKL. The CDR3 DNA reads as TGCGCCAGCAGCCCTCCGGGGGCACAGGCGTCGAACACTGAAGCTTTCTTT. Protein product: CASSPPGAQASNTEAFF.

This clonotype was seen a few times. The chain employs TRBV3-1 and TRBJ1-4; D not certain. The germline V gene has CDR1 LGHDT and CDR2 YNNKEL (reference sequence). The CDR3 runs to 16 residues. Trimming took off 1 base at V and 4 bases at J, with 13 bases between the two ends. In DNA, the CDR3 is TGTGCCAGCAGCCAAGTTAAGCCAGGATATAATGAAAAACTGTTTTTT. This translates into CASSQVKPGYNEKLFF.

V gene TRBV10-3 combines with J gene TRBJ1-1, with D possibly being TRBD1 (6 bases). This CDR3 is built from 14 residues. V lost 5 bases and J lost 4, with 14 bases in between. CDR1 and CDR2 (germline): ENHRY, SYGVKD. The CDR3 loop reads CAISSTGMGTEAFF. In nucleotides, the CDR3 is TGTGCCATCAGTTCAACAGGGATGGGCACTGAAGCTTTCTTT.

This chain links TRBV5-1 with TRBJ1-1, with TRBD1 matching 9 bases. V lost 3 bases, J lost 4 bases, and 4 bases stayed unmatched. Germline V lookup: CDR1 SGHRS, CDR2 YFSETQ. The CDR3 sequence is 14 residues long. The chain's CDR3 is CASSSQTGGTEAFF. In nucleotides, the CDR3 is TGCGCCAGCAGCTCACAGACAGGGGGCACTGAAGCTTTCTTT.

This clonotype has ten or more counts. The V call is TRBV5-4, the J call TRBJ1-4; 9 bases are a match to TRBD1. The V segment lost 2 bases and the J segment 7 bases; nucleotides outside the gene matches: 6. Germline V CDR1 and CDR2: SGHNT, YYREEE (reference sequence). The CDR3 has 15 residues. The CDR3 spells CASSLTGGGVEKLFF. CDR3 DNA sequence: TGTGCCAGCAGCTTAACAGGGGGCGGTGTTGAAAAACTGTTTTTT.

This clonotype was seen only a few times. This rearrangement joins TRBV18 to TRBJ2-1, with 13 nucleotides matching TRBD2. The CDR3 length is 17 residues. From germline, CDR1 is KGHSH and CDR2 LQKENI. After removal of 5 bases from V and 4 bases from J, the junction contained 8 bases not matched to a gene. The CDR3: CASSSPPGLAGYNEQFF. DNA for the CDR3: TGTGCCAGCTCATCCCCGCCGGGACTAGCGGGGTACAATGAGCAGTTCTTC. The whole variable domain, filled in from reference TRBV18 and TRBJ2-1, reads NAGVMQNPRHLVRRRGQEARLRCSPMKGHSHVYWYRQLPEEGLKFMVYLQKENIIDESGMPKERFSAEFPKEGPSILRIQQVVRGDSAAYFCASSSPPGLAGYNEQFFGPGTRLTVL.

This clonotype was observed at least ten times. This sequence joins TRBV4-1 and TRBJ2-1; 7 bases align to TRBD2. After removal of 4 bases from V and 7 bases from J, the junction contained 4 bases not matched to a gene. This CDR3 spans 13 amino acids. Germline CDR1 reads MGHRA; CDR2 reads YSYEKL. CDR3 amino acids: CASSPLGGNEQFF. CDR3 nucleotide sequence: TGCGCCAGCAGCCCTCTGGGGGGGAATGAGCAGTTCTTC.

The chain uses TRBV7-9 and TRBJ2-1; D not resolved. Trimming removed 1 base at V and 9 bases at J, with 7 bases between. This CDR3 is 12 amino acids long. Germline lookup yields CDR1 SEHNR and CDR2 FQNEAQ (reference sequence). As DNA, the CDR3 is TGTGCCAGCAGCTTAGTGGCGCGTGAGCAGTTCTTC. Encoded protein: CASSLVAREQFF.

The V gene is TRBV5-4, the J gene TRBJ2-7, with 9 positions matching TRBD2. Losses at the gene ends were 7 bases for V and 2 bases for J; bases not matched to a gene: 10. The CDR3 spans 15 residues. The germline gives CDR1 SGHNT, CDR2 YYREEE (reference sequence). The CDR3 DNA reads TGTGCCAGCGGATTAGCGGGGGTCTACCCCTACGAGCAGTACTTC. This sequence encodes CASGLAGVYPYEQYF.

J is TRBJ2-7 and V is TRBV7-2; 7 bases fit TRBD2. The CDR3 contains 16 residues. V dropped 8 bases and J dropped 5; count of bases not matched to a gene: 18. The V gene's germline CDR1 is SGHTA and CDR2 FQGNSA. This chain's CDR3 is CASSQRVAGRVHEQYF. The CDR3 nucleotides are TGTGCCAGCTCCCAAAGGGTAGCGGGCCGTGTCCACGAGCAGTACTTC.

The table lists this clonotype with many counts. The chain employs TRBV2 and TRBJ2-1; TRBD2 agrees at 8 bases. J lost 3 bases, V lost 8 bases, and 9 bases had no gene match. This CDR3 comprises 15 residues. Germline assignment: CDR1 SNHLY and CDR2 FYNNEI. The CDR3 loop is CASAAQAGGYNEQFF. The CDR3 DNA follows: TGTGCCAGCGCGGCCCAGGCGGGGGGCTACAATGAGCAGTTCTTC.

The chain is built from TRBV29-1 and TRBJ2-3; either TRBD1 or TRBD2 may fit D (7 bases each). CDR1 and CDR2 (germline): SQVTM, ANQGSEA. The CDR3 spans 15 residues. The V end was cut by 0 bases, the J end by 3 bases, with 13 bases between. DNA of the CDR3: TGCAGCGTTGAAGATTGGCAGGGGGGGACAGATACGCAGTATTTT. This codes for CSVEDWQGGTDTQYF.

This clonotype was seen more than once but under ten times. This rearrangement joins TRBV7-9 to TRBJ2-5; the D is unclear. The CDR3 has 14 residues. Trimming removed 8 bases from V and 4 bases from J, with 17 bases in between. Germline CDR1 and CDR2: SEHNR and FQNEAQ (reference sequence). CDR3 nucleotide sequence: TGTGCCAGCCATTGGCACAGCGCTGTAGAGACCCAGTACTTC. Encoded protein: CASHWHSAVETQYF.

The CDR3, as DNA: TGCAGCGTTGGGGGGGCCGGTGGCTACACCTTC. Protein sequence: CSVGGAGGYTF. The chain joins TRBV29-1 to TRBJ1-2; D perhaps matches TRBD1 (6 bases). The CDR3 consists of 11 residues. V shed 4 bases and J shed 7 bases, with 10 bases lying between them. Germline V lookup: CDR1 SQVTM, CDR2 ANQGSEA.

The table lists this clonotype with many counts. The gene calls are TRBV5-1 and TRBJ2-7; 8 bases map to TRBD1. CDR3 length: 14 amino acids. After removal of 0 bases from V and 4 bases from J, the junction contained 3 bases not matched to a gene. Germline V lookup: CDR1 SGHRS, CDR2 YFSETQ. CDR3 protein: CASSLGTGPYEQYV. The CDR3 DNA sequence: TGCGCCAGCAGCTTGGGGACAGGGCCGTACGAGCAGTACGTC.

The rearrangement uses TRBV7-2 and TRBJ2-7; D is unclear. Germline V gene sequence: CDR1 SGHTA, CDR2 FQGNSA. The V and J ends lost 2 bases and 3 bases respectively, with 17 bases between them. The CDR3 has 16 amino acids. CDR3 protein: CASSLKSANDLYEQYF. The CDR3 nucleotides are TGTGCCAGCAGCTTAAAGTCAGCTAACGATCTCTACGAGCAGTACTTC.

This clonotype was picked up a small number of times. The J gene is TRBJ1-1, the V gene TRBV6-1; D remains ambiguous. The CDR3 extends over 13 amino acids. The germline V gene has CDR1 MNHNS and CDR2 SASEGT. V was clipped by 7 bases and J by 1 base, with 10 bases between them. The DNA of the CDR3 is TGTGCCAGCACCCAGGACGGGAACACTGAAGCTTTCTTT. As protein: CASTQDGNTEAFF.

The chain links TRBV28 to TRBJ1-3, with no clear D. The germline V and J ends were trimmed by 2 bases and 2 bases, with 7 bases remaining between them. The V gene's germline CDR1 is MDHEN and CDR2 SYDVKM. The CDR3 has 14 residues. For the CDR3, the DNA is TGTGCCAGCAGTTTAAAGGGAACTGGAAACACCATATATTTT. Translated: CASSLKGTGNTIYF.

The chain has TRBV29-1 and TRBJ1-1, with D hard to call. The germline V gene has CDR1 SQVTM and CDR2 ANQGSEA. The CDR3 runs to 12 residues. The V gene lost 4 bases and the J gene lost 0 bases, with 6 bases spanning the gap. The CDR3 sequence: CSVAQMNTEAFF. In nucleotides, the CDR3 is TGCAGCGTTGCACAGATGAACACTGAAGCTTTCTTT.

This clonotype was counted once. This rearrangement joins TRBV5-1 to TRBJ1-2, with 8 bases lining up with TRBD1. This CDR3 has 14 residues. With 6 bases clipped from V and 6 bases from J, the junction kept 10 bases outside the gene matches. Germline V gives CDR1 SGHRS, CDR2 YFSETQ. The CDR3 sequence: CASTSYGTGDGYTF. Written as DNA, the CDR3 is TGCGCCAGCACCTCATACGGGACAGGAGATGGCTACACCTTC.

The chain is built from TRBV10-3 and TRBJ2-7; a possible D gene is TRBD1 (6 bases). This CDR3 contains 13 residues. Trimming removed 2 bases from V and 4 bases from J, with 9 bases in between. Germline V gene sequence: CDR1 ENHRY, CDR2 SYGVKD. The CDR3 region is CAISEPDRYEQYV. The CDR3 DNA follows: TGTGCCATCAGTGAGCCGGACAGATACGAGCAGTACGTC.